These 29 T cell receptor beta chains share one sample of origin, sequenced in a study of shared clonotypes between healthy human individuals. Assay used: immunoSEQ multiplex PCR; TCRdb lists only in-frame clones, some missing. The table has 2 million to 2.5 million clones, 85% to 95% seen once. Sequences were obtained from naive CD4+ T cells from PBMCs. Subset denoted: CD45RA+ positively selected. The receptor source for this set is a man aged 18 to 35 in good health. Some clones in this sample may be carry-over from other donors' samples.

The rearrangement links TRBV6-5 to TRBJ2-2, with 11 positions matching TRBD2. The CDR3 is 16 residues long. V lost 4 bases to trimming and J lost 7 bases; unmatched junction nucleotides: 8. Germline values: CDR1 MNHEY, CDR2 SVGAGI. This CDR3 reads CASSSTSGRSSGELFF. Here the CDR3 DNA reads TGTGCCAGCAGTTCAACTAGCGGGAGATCAAGCGGGGAGCTGTTTTTT.

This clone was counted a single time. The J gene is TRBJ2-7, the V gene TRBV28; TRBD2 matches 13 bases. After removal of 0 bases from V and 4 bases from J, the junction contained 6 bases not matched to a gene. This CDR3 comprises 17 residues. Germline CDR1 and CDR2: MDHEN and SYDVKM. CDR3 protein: CASSLWSLAGGPYEQYF. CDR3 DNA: TGTGCCAGCAGTTTATGGTCACTAGCGGGAGGGCCTTACGAGCAGTACTTC.

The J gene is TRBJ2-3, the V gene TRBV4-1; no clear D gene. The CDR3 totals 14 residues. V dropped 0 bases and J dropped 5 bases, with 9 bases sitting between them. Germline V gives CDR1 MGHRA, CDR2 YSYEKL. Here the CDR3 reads CASSQDFLLDTQYF. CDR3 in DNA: TGCGCCAGCAGCCAAGATTTCCTACTAGATACGCAGTATTTT.

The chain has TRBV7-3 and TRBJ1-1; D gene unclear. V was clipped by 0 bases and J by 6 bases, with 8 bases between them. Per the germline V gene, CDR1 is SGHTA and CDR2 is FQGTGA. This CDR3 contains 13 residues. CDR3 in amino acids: CASSLTGMAEAFF. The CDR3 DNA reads TGTGCCAGCAGCTTAACGGGGATGGCTGAAGCTTTCTTT.

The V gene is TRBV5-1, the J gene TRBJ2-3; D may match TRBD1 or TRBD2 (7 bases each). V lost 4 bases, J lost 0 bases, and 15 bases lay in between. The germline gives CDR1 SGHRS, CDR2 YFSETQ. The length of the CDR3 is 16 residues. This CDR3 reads CASSSGTDFSTDTQYF. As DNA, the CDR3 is TGCGCCAGCAGCAGCGGGACAGACTTTAGCACAGATACGCAGTATTTT.

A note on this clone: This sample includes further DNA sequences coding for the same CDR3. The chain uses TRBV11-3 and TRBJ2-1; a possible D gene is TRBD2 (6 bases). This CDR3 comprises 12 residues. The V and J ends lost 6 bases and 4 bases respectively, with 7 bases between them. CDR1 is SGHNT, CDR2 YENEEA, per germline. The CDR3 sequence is CASSSGYNEQFF. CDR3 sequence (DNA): TGTGCCAGCAGTAGCGGATACAATGAGCAGTTCTTC.

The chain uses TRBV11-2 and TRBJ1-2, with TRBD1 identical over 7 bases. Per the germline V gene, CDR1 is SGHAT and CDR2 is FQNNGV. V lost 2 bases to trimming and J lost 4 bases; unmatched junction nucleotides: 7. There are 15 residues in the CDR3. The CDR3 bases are TGTGCCAGCAGCTTATTTACAGGGGAAGGCTATGGCTACACCTTC. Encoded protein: CASSLFTGEGYGYTF.

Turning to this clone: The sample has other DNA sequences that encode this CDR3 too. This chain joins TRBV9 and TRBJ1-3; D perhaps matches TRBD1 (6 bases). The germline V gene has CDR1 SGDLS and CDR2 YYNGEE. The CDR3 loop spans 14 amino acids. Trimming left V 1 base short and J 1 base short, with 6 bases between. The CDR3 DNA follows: TGTGCCAGCAGCGTACAGGGGTCTGGAAACACCATATATTTT. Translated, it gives CASSVQGSGNTIYF.

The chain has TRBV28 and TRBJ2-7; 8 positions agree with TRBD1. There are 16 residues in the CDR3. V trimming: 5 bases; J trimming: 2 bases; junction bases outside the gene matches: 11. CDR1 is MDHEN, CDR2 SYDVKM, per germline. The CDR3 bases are TGTGCCAGCAGTACCGAATACAGGGGGAACACCTACGAGCAGTACTTC. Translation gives CASSTEYRGNTYEQYF.

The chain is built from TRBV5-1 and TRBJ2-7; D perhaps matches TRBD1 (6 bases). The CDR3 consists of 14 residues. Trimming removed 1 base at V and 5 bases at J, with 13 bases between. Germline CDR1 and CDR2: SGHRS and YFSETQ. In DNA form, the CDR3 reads TGCGCCAGCAGCTTGTTCGGACAGTCGGACGAGCAGTACTTC. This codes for CASSLFGQSDEQYF.

As DNA, the CDR3 is TGTGCCAGCAGCCAAACTTTCGGAGGGAGCGCCTTTGGGGGCGCAGATACGCAGTATTTT. Protein product: CASSQTFGGSAFGGADTQYF. The chain uses TRBV14 and TRBJ2-3; possibly TRBD1 or TRBD2 for D (6 bases each). V was cut by 2 bases and J by 4 bases, with 28 bases left in between. The CDR3 has 20 residues. Germline V lookup: CDR1 SGHDN, CDR2 FVKESK.

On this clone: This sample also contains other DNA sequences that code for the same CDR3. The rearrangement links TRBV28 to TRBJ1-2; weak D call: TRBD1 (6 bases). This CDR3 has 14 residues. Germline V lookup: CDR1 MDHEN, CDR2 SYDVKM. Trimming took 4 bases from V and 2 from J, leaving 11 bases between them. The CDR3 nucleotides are TGTGCCAGCAGTTCCTCCGGGACAAACTATGGCTACACCTTC. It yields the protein CASSSSGTNYGYTF.

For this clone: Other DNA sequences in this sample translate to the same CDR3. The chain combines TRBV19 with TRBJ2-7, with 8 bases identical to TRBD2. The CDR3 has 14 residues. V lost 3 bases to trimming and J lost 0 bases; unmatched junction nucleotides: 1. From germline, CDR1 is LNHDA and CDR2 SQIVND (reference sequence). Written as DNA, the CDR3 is TGTGCCAGTAGTATTAGCGGGACCTCCTACGAGCAGTACTTC. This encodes CASSISGTSYEQYF.

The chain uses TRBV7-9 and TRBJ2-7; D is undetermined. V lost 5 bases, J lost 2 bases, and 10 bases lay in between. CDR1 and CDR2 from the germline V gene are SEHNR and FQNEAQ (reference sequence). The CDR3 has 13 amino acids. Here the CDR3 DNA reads TGTGCCAGCAGCCCAGACCTACCCTACGAGCAGTACTTC. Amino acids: CASSPDLPYEQYF.

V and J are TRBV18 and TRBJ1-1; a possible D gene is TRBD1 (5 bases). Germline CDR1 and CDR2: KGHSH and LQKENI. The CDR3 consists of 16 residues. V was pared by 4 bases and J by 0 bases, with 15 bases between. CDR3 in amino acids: CASSLNTGVMNTEAFF. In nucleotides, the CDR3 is TGTGCCAGCTCACTCAACACGGGGGTGATGAACACTGAAGCTTTCTTT.

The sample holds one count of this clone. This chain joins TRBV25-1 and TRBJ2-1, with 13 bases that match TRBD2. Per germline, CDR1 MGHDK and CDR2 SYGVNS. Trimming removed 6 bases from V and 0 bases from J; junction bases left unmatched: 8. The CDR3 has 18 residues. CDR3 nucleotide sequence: TGTGCCAGCAGGAGGGGACTAGCGGGGCTCCGCTCCTACAATGAGCAGTTCTTC. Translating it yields CASRRGLAGLRSYNEQFF.

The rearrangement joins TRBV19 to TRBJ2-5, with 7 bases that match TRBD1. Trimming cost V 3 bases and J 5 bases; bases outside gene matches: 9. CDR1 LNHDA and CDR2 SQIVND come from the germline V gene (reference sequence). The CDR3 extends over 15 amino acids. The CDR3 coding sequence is TGTGCCAGTAGTATTTCCAGGGGGAGATTGGAGACCCAGTACTTC. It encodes CASSISRGRLETQYF.

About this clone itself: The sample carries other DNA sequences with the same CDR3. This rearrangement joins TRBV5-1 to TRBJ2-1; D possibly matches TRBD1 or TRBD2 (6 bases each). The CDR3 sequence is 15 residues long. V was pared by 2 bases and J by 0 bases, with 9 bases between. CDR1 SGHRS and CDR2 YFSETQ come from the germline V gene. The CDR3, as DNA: TGCGCCAGCAGCTTAGGGGGAGGCTCCTACAATGAGCAGTTCTTC. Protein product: CASSLGGGSYNEQFF.

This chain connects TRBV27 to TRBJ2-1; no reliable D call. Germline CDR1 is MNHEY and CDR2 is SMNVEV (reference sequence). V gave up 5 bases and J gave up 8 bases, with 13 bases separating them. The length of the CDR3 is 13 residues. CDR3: CASSPFFGYEQFF. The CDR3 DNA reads TGTGCCAGCAGTCCCTTCTTTGGGTATGAGCAGTTCTTC.

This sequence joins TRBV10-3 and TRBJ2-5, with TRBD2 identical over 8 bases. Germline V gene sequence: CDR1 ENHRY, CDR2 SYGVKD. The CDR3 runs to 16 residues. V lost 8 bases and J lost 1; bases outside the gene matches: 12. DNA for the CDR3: TGTGCCATCTCGTACTTCGGGGGGGGTCCCCAAGAGACCCAGTACTTC. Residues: CAISYFGGGPQETQYF.

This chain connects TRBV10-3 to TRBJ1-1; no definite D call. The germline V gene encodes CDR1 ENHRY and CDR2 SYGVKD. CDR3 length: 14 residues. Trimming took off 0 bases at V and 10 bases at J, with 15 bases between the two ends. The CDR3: CAISESLVYVGAFF. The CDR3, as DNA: TGTGCCATCAGTGAGTCTCTAGTTTACGTGGGAGCTTTCTTT.

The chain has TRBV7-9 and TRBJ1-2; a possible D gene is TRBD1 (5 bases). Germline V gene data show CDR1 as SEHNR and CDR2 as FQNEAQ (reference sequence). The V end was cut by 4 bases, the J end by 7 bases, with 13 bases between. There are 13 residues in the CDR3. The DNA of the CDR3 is TGTGCCAGCAGCTCCCAGGGTGGTAGTGGCTACACCTTC. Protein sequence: CASSSQGGSGYTF.

DNA for the CDR3: TGTGCCAGCAGCCAAAGTGCAGGGCAAGAGACCCAGTACTTC. Translated, it gives CASSQSAGQETQYF. V gene TRBV7-2 combines with J gene TRBJ2-5; D is possibly TRBD1 (5 bases). The CDR3 has 14 amino acids. Trimming removed 5 bases at V and 2 bases at J, with 12 bases between. The germline gives CDR1 SGHTA, CDR2 FQGNSA.

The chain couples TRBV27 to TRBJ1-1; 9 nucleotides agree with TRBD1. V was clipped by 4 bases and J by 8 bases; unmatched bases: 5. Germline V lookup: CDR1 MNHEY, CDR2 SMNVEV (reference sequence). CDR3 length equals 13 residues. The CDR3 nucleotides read TGTGCCAGCAGTTCGCAGGGACAGGGCGAAGCTTTCTTT. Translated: CASSSQGQGEAFF.

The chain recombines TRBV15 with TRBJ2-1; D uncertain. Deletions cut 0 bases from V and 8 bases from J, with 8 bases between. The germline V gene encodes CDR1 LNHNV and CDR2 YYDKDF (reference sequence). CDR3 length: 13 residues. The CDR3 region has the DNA TGTGCCACCAGCAGAGAATTCACTTATGAGCAGTTCTTC. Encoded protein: CATSREFTYEQFF.

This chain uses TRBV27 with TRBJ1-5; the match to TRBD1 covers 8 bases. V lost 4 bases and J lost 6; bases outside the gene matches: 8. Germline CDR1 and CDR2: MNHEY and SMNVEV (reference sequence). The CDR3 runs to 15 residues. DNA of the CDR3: TGTGCCAGCAGTTCAGGACAGGGTAGGAGTCAGCCCCAGCATTTT. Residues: CASSSGQGRSQPQHF.

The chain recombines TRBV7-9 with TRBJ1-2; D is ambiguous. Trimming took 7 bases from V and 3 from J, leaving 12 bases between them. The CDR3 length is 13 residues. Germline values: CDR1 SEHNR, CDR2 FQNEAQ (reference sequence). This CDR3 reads CASTYISDYGYTF. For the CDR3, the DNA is TGTGCCAGCACCTATATATCAGACTATGGCTACACCTTC. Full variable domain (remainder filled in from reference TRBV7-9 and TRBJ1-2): DTGVSQNPRHKITKRGQNVTFRCDPISEHNRLYWYRQTLGQGPEFLTYFQNEAQLEKSRLLSDRFSAERPKGSFSTLEIQRTEQGDSAMYLCASTYISDYGYTFGSGTRLTVV.

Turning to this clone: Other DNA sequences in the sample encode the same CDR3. The CDR3 DNA is TGTGCCAGCAGCTTAGGGCAGGGCCTTTCCTACGAGCAGTACTTC. Its protein product is CASSLGQGLSYEQYF. The gene calls are TRBV7-9 and TRBJ2-7, with D possibly being TRBD1 (5 bases). CDR1 and CDR2 from the germline V gene are SEHNR and FQNEAQ (reference sequence). Trimming stripped 1 base from V and 1 base from J, with 11 bases between. The CDR3 is 15 residues long. Combining the CDR3 with reference TRBV7-9 and TRBJ2-7 gives the whole variable domain DTGVSQNPRHKITKRGQNVTFRCDPISEHNRLYWYRQTLGQGPEFLTYFQNEAQLEKSRLLSDRFSAERPKGSFSTLEIQRTEQGDSAMYLCASSLGQGLSYEQYFGPGTRLTVT.

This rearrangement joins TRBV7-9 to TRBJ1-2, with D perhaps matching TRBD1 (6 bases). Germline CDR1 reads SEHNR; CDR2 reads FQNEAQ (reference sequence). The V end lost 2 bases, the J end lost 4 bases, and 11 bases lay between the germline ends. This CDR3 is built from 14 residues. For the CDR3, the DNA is TGTGCCAGCAGCTTATCGACAGGCACCTATGGCTACACCTTC. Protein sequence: CASSLSTGTYGYTF.